The clone carrying this TCR beta chain was counted between two and nine times. The antigen remains unidentified. Until they underwent thyroid surgery, no patient had received any treatment. The data stem from a study of metastatic and nonmetastatic thyroid tumors. For the study at large: A comparison of repertoires was made across blood and tumor or nodule tissue from malignant and benign thyroid patients. Regarding the study as a whole: Reportedly, malignant thyroid tumors had significantly higher TCR beta diversity than benign nodules, in blood and tumor.

Looked up from germline, CDR1 is DFQATT and CDR2 is SNEGSKA (reference sequence). The V and J ends lost 3 bases and 3 bases, in that order; junction bases with no gene match: 4. This CDR3 is 14 amino acids long. Source study methods: Clinicopathological groups supplied CDR3 differences that were used to build a distant-metastasis classifier for papillary thyroid cancer. TCRdb redid the clone calls on the PCR reads using MiXCR. The V and J calls here are based on TCRdb, not the publication. The sample includes 20,000 to 25,000 clones, approximately 30% of them seen just once. This sequence joins TRBV20-1 and TRBJ1-2; the match to TRBD1 covers 10 bases. This receptor was taken from a female donor with papillary thyroid cancer or a benign thyroid nodule (not recorded which). Some clones in this sample may be carry-over from other donors' samples. The sequenced material came from blood. The CDR3 bases are TGCAGTGCTAGGGGACAGGGGCTTTACTATGGCTACACCTTC. This translates into CSARGQGLYYGYTF.